This T cell receptor beta chain was documented in a study of neoadjuvant nivolumab and ipilimumab in lung cancer. Study background: Patients got nivolumab 3 mg/kg on days 1, 15 and 29; combination added ipilimumab 1 mg/kg day 1.

Germline CDR1 is SGHRS and CDR2 is YFSETQ. The CDR3 consists of 14 residues. Deletions cut 4 bases from V and 4 bases from J, with 14 bases between. Concerning this clone: The antigen is undetermined.

Notes on the study in general: Resected tumors had greater TCR richness and clonality than uninvolved lung. From pretherapy to surgery, tumor richness and clonality rose with dual therapy. Higher pretherapy blood TCR richness went with higher resected-tumor richness.

The assay was immunoSEQ multiplex PCR, and TCRdb's table has in-frame clones only and misses some. This table holds 4,000 to 5,000 clones, about 73% found once. The V gene is TRBV5-1, the J gene TRBJ1-2, with D possibly TRBD1 on 5 matching bases. The clonotype comes from an adult with non-small cell lung cancer. The source material was tumor tissue, sampled after neoadjuvant nivolumab, alone or with ipilimumab, at or shortly before surgery. Here the CDR3 DNA reads TGCGCCAGCAGCGGGGCGGTGGAAACCTATGGCTACACCTTC. It yields the protein CASSGAVETYGYTF.